Listed here is a single T cell receptor beta chain. Its antigen is undetermined. These data belong to a study of cytomegalovirus exposure and HLA in healthy donors. Study-wide background: In a later analysis, it was reported that the 110 or so validation repertoires had been produced on the same platform as the 500 to 850 repertoires belonging to the first cohort.

This table comes from immunoSEQ multiplex PCR, and its TCRdb copy is limited to in-frame clones, with some not included. The sample includes 180,000 or so clones, about nine tenths of them seen just once. CDR3 length: 15 amino acids. The germline gives CDR1 PRHDT, CDR2 FYEKMQ (reference sequence). The germline V and J ends were trimmed by 3 bases and 0 bases, with 12 bases remaining between them. Study conclusions and caveats: TCR clusters originating in the first cohort tended to co-occur in the 110 or so validation repertoires, according to a later analysis.

The chain uses TRBV13 and TRBJ2-7; no clear D gene. The TCR was taken from a man in his thirties or forties in good health and CMV-seropositive. Sequencing was carried out using PBMCs. The CDR3 is CASSFLTASSYEQYF. The CDR3 DNA sequence: TGTGCCAGCAGCTTCCTTACAGCGAGCTCCTACGAGCAGTACTTC.